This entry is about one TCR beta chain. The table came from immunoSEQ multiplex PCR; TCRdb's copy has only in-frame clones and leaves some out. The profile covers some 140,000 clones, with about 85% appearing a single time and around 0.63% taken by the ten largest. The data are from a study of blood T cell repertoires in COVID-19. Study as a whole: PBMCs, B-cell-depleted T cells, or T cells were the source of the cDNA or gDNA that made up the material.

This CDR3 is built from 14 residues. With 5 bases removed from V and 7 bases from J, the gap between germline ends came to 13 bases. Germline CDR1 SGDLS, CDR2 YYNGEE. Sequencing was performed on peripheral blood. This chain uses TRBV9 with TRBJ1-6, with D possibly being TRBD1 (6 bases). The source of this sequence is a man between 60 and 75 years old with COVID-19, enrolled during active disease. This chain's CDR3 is CASRSGTQNSPLHF. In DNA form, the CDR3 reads TGTGCCAGCAGGTCCGGGACACAAAATTCACCCCTCCACTTT.